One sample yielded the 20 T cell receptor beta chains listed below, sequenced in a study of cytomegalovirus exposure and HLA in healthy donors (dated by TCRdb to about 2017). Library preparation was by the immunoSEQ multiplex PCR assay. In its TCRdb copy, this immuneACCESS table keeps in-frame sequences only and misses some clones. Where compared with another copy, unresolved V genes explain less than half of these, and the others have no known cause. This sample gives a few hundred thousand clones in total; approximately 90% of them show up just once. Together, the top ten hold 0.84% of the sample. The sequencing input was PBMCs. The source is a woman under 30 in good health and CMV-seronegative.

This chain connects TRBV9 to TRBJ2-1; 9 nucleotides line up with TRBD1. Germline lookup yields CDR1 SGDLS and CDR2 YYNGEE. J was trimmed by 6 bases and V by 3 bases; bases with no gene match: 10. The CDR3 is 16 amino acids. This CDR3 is CASSEDSGTGSNEQFF. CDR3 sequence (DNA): TGTGCCAGCAGCGAGGACTCCGGGACAGGGAGCAATGAGCAGTTCTTC.

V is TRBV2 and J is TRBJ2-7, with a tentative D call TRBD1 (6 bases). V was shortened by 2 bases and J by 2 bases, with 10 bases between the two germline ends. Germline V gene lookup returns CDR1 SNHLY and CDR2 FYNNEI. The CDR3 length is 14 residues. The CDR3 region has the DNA TGTGCCAGCAGTGAAACGGGACACACCTACGAGCAGTACTTC. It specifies CASSETGHTYEQYF.

The CDR3 here is CASSSSTSGGDTQYF. The CDR3 coding sequence is TGTGCCAGCAGTTCCTCCACCTCAGGAGGGGATACGCAGTATTTT. This chain uses TRBV7-3 with TRBJ2-3, with D possibly being TRBD2 (6 bases). This CDR3 is built from 15 residues. Germline loops: CDR1 SGHTA, CDR2 FQGTGA. Trimming removed 6 bases at V and 6 bases at J, with 19 bases between.

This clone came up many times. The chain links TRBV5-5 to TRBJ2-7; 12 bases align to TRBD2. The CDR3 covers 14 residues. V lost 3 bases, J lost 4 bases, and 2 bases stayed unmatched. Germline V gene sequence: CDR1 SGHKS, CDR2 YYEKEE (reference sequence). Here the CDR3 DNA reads TGTGCCAGCAGCTATCTAGCGGGAGGGTACGAGCAGTACTTC. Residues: CASSYLAGGYEQYF.

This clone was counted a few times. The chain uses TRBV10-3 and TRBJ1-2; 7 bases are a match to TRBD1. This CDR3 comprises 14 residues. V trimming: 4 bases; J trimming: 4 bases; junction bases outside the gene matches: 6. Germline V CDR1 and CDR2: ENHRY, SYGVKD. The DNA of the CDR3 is TGTGCCATCAGTGTTGAGGGGGCGACCTATGGCTACACCTTC. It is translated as CAISVEGATYGYTF.

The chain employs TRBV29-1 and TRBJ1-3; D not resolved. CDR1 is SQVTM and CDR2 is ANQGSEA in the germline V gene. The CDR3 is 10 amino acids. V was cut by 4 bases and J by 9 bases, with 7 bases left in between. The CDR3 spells CSVGEGTIYF. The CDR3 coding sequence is TGCAGCGTTGGTGAGGGCACCATATATTTT.

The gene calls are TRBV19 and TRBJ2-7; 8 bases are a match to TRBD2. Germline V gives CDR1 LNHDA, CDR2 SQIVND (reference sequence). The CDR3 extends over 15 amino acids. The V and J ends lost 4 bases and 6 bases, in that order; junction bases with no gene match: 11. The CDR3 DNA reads TGTGCCAGTAGTAGCCTCGTGGCGGGAGGAAGCGAGCAGTACTTC. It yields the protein CASSSLVAGGSEQYF.

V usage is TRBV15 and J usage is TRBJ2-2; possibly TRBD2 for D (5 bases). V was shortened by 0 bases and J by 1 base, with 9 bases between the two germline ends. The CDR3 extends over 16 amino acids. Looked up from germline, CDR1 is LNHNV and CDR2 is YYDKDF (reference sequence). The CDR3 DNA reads TGTGCCACCAGCAGAGATCATGAGGGGAACACCGGGGAGCTGTTTTTT. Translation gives CATSRDHEGNTGELFF.

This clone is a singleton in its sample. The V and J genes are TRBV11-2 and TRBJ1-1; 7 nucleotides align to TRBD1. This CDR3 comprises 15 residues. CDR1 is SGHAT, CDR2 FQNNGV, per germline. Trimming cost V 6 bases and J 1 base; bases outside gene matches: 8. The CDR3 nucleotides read TGTGCCAGCAGAGGGAGGACAGGACGGAACACTGAAGCTTTCTTT. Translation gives CASRGRTGRNTEAFF.

In DNA form, the CDR3 reads TGTGCCAGCAGTGTTAGCGGAAGCTCCTACAATGAGCAGTTCTTC. It translates to CASSVSGSSYNEQFF. The chain has TRBV27 and TRBJ2-1, with D perhaps TRBD2 (6 bases). Looked up from germline, CDR1 is MNHEY and CDR2 is SMNVEV (reference sequence). The CDR3 is 15 residues long. V shed 5 bases and J shed 0 bases, with 11 bases lying between them.

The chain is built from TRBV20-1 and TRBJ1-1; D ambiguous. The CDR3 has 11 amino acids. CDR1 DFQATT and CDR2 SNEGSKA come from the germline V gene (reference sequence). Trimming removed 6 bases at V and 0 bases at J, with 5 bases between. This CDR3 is CSASLNTEAFF. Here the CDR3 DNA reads TGCAGTGCCTCCTTGAACACTGAAGCTTTCTTT.

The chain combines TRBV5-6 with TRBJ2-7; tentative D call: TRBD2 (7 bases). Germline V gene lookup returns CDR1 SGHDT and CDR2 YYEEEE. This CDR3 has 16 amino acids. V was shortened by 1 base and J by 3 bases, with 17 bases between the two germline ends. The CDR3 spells CASSLSEGGHFYEQYF. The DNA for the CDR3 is TGTGCCAGCAGCTTGTCCGAGGGGGGGCACTTCTACGAGCAGTACTTC.

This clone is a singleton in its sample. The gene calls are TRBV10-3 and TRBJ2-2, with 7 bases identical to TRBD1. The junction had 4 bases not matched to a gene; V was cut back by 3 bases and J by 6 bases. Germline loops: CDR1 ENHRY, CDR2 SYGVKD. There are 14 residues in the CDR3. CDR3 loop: CAISDHQGAGELFF. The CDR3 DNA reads TGTGCCATCAGTGATCATCAGGGGGCCGGGGAGCTGTTTTTT.

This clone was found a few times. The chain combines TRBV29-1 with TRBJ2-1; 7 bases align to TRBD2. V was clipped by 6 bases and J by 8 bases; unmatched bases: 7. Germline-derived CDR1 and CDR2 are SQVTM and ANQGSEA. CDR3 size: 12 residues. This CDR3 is CSVELATDEQFF. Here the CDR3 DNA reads TGCAGCGTCGAACTAGCGACCGATGAGCAGTTCTTC.

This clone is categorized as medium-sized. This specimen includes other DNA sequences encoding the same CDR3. Here the CDR3 DNA reads TGTGCCAGCAGTTCCGGGACAGGGGCTGCCTACGAGCAGTACTTC. It yields the protein CASSSGTGAAYEQYF. V is TRBV28 and J is TRBJ2-7, with 10 positions matching TRBD1. The germline gives CDR1 MDHEN, CDR2 SYDVKM. V was pared by 4 bases and J by 2 bases, with 5 bases of the junction left unmatched. The CDR3 is 15 amino acids.

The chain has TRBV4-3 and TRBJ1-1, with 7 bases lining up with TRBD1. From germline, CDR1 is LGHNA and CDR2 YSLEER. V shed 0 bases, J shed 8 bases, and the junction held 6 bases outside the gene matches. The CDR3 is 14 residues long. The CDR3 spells CASSQDIGTAEAFF. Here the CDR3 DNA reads TGCGCCAGCAGCCAAGATATCGGGACAGCCGAAGCTTTCTTT.

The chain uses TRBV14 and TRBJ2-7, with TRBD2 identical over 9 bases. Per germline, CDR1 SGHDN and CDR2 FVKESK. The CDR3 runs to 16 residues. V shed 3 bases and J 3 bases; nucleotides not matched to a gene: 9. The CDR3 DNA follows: TGTGCCAGCAGCCACTTCAGGGAGCGGGAGGTCTACGAGCAGTACTTC. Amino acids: CASSHFREREVYEQYF. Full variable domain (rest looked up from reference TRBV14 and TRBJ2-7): EAGVTQFPSHSVIEKGQTVTLRCDPISGHDNLYWYRRVMGKEIKFLLHFVKESKQDESGMPNNRFLAERTGGTYSTLKVQPAELEDSGVYFCASSHFREREVYEQYFGPGTRLTVT.

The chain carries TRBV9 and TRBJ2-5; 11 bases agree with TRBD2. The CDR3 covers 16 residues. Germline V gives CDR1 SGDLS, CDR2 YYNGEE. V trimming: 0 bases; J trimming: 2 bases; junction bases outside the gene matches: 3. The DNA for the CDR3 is TGTGCCAGCAGCGTAGAGGTAGCGGGAGGGCAAGAGACCCAGTACTTC. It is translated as CASSVEVAGGQETQYF.

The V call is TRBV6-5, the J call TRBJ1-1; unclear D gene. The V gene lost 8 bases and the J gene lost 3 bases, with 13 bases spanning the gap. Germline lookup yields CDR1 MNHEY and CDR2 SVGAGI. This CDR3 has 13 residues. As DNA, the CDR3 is TGTGCCAGCCACAGAGCTATGCACACTGAAGCTTTCTTT. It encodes CASHRAMHTEAFF.

The chain's CDR3 is CASSYSGGWTEAFF. DNA for the CDR3: TGTGCCAGCAGTTACTCGGGGGGTTGGACTGAAGCTTTCTTT. V is TRBV6-5 and J is TRBJ1-1; D possibly corresponds to TRBD1 (5 bases). V lost 0 bases, J lost 5 bases, and 10 bases lay in between. The CDR3 totals 14 residues. Germline-derived CDR1 and CDR2 are MNHEY and SVGAGI.